This T cell receptor (beta chain) was profiled in a study of cytotoxic CD8 clonotypes in ibrutinib-treated CLL. The wider study: Results showed 25 or so partial and 2 complete responses; following median approximately 69 months, 14 remained remitted, approximately 12 advanced. Each sample contained, on average, almost 260,000 productive templates and some 90,000 productive rearrangements. Study outcomes and limitations: Age-matched healthy donor levels were exceeded by baseline clonality, which tracked circulating CD8+ T-cell counts.

As to this clone: Its antigen is unidentified.

The CDR3 contains 15 residues. V was trimmed by 0 bases and J by 5 bases, leaving 10 bases between them. Germline lookup yields CDR1 SGHTA and CDR2 FQGTGA. A 1 in 200,000 to 1 in 1 million T cell depth was the sequencing target. Libraries were prepared by immunoSEQ multiplex PCR; TCRdb keeps only in-frame clonotypes and omits some of them. The sample holds 150,000 or so clones, approximately 83% seen once. This sequence originates from a human donor with chronic lymphocytic leukemia. The rearrangement joins TRBV7-3 to TRBJ2-2, with a tentative D call TRBD1 (5 bases). This sample comprised PBMCs, obtained after 24 months of ibrutinib treatment. The CDR3 coding sequence is TGTGCCAGCAGCTTAACCGCAGGGCAGACCGGGGAGCTGTTTTTT. Encoded protein: CASSLTAGQTGELFF. The whole variable domain, remainder taken from reference TRBV7-3 and TRBJ2-2, is GAGVSQTPSNKVTEKGKYVELRCDPISGHTALYWYRQSLGQGPEFLIYFQGTGAADDSGLPNDRFFAVRPEGSVSTLKIQRTERGDSAVYLCASSLTAGQTGELFFGEGSRLTVL.